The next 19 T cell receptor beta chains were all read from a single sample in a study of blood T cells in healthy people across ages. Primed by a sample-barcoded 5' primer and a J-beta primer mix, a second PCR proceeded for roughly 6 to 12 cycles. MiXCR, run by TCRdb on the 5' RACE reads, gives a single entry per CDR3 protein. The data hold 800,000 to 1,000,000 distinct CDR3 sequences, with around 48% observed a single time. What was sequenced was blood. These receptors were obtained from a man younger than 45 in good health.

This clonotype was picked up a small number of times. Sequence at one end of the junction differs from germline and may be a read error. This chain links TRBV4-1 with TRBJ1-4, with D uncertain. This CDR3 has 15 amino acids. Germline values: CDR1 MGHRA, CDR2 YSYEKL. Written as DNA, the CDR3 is TGCGCCAGCAACCAAGATAGGCTGGCTAATGAAAAACTGTTTTTT. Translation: CASNQDRLANEKLFF.

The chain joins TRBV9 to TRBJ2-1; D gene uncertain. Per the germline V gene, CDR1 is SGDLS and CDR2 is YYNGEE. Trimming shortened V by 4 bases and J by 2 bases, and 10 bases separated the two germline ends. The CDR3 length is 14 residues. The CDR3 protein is CASSTRTAYNEQFF. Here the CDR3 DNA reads TGTGCCAGCAGCACACGGACGGCCTACAATGAGCAGTTCTTC.

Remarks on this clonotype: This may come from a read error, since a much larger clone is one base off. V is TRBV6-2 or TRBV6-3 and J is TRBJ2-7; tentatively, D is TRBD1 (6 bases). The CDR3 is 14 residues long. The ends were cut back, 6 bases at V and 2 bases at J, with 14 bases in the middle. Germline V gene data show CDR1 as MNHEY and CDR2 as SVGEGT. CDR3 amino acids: CASSRDIEPYEQYF. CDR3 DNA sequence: TGTGCCAGCAGCCGGGACATAGAACCCTACGAGCAGTACTTC.

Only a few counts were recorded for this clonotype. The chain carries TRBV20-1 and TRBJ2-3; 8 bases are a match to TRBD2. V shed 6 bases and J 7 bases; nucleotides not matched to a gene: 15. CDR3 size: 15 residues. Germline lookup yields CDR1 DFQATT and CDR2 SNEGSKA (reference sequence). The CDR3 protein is CSAKPSSGGGHTQYF. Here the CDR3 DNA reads TGCAGTGCGAAACCCTCGAGCGGGGGTGGGCATACGCAGTATTTT.

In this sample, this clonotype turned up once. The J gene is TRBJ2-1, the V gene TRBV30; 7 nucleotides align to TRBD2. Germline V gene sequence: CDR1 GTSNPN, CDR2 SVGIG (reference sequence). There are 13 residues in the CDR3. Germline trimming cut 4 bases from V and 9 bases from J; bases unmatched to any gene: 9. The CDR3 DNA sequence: TGTGCCTGGAAGTGCGGACTAGAGGTTGAGCAGTTCTTC. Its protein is CAWKCGLEVEQFF.

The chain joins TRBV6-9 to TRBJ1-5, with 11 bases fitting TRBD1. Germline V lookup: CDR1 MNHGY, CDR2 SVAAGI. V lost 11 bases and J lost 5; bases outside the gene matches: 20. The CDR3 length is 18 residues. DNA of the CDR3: TGTGCCGGAAGCCCCCCGGGACAGGGGGGCTACCGATATCAGCCCCAGCATTTT. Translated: CAGSPPGQGGYRYQPQHF.

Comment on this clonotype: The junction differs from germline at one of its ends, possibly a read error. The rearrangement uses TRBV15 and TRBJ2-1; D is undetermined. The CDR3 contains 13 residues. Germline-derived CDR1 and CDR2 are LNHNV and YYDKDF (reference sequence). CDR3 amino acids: CAASRDLGSEQFF. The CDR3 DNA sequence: TGTGCCGCCAGCAGAGATCTCGGCAGTGAGCAGTTCTTC.

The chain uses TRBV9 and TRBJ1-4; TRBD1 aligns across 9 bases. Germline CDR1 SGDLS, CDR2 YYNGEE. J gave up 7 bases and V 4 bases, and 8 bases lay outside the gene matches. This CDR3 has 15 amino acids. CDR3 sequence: CASSFTTGGGEKLFF. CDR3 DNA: TGTGCCAGCAGCTTCACAACAGGGGGCGGTGAAAAACTGTTTTTT.

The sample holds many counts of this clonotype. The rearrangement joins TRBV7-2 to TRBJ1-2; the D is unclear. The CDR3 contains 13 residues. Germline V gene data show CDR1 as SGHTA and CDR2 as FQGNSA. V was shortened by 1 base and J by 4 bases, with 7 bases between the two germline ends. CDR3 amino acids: CASSLDQLYGYTF. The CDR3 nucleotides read TGTGCCAGCAGCTTAGACCAGCTCTATGGCTACACCTTC.

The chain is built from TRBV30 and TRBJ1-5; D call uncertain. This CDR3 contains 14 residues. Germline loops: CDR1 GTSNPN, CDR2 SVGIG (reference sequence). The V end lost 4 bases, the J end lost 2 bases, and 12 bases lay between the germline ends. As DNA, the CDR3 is TGTGCCTGGAATGTGGGGTCGGGCAATCAGCCCCAGCATTTT. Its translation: CAWNVGSGNQPQHF.

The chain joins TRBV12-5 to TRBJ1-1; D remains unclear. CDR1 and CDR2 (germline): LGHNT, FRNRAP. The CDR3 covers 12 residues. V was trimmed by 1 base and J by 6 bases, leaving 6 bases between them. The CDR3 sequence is CASGLGLAEAFF. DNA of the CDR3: TGTGCTAGTGGTTTGGGGCTCGCTGAAGCTTTCTTT.

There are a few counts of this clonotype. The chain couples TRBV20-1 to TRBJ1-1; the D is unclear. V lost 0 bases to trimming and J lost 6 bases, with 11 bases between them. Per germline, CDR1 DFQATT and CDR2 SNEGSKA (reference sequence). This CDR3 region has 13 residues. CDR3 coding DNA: TGCAGTGCTAGAGAGGTAGCGTTGGCTGAAGCTTTCTTT. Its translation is CSAREVALAEAFF.

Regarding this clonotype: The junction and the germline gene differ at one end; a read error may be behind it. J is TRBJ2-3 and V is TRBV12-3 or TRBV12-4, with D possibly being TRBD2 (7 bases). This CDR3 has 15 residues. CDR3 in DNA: TGTGCCAGCAGGAAGGGGACAAGCGGGGCAGATACGCGGTATTTT. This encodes CASRKGTSGADTRYF.

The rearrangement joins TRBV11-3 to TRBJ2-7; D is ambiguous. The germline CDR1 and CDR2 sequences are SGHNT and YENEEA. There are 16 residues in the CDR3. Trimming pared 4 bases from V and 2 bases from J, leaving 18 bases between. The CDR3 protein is CASSSPTLDGTYEQYF. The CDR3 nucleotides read TGTGCCAGCAGCTCACCTACGCTAGACGGAACCTACGAGCAGTACTTC. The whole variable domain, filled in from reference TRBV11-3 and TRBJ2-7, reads EAGVVQSPRYKIIEKKQPVAFWCNPISGHNTLYWYLQNLGQGPELLIRYENEEAVDDSQLPKDRFSAERLKGVDSTLKIQPAELGDSAVYLCASSSPTLDGTYEQYFGPGTRLTVT.

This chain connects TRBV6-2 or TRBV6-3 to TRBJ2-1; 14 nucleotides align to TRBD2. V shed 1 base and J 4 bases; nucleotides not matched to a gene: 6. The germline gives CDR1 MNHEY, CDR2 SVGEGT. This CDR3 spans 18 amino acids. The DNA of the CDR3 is TGTGCCAGCAGTTACTGGGGGACTAGCGGGGGAGAGTACAATGAGCAGTTCTTC. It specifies CASSYWGTSGGEYNEQFF.

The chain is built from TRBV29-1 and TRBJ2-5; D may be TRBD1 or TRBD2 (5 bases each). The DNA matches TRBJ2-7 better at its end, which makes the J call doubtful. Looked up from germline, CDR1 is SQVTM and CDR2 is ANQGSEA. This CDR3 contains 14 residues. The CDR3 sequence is CSVETRGGGYEQYF. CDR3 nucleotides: TGCAGCGTTGAAACCCGTGGTGGGGGCTACGAGCAGTACTTC.

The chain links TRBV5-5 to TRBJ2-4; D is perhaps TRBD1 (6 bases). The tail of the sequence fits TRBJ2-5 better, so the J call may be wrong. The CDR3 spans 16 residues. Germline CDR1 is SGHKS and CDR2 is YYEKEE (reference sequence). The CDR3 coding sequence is TGTGCCAGCAGCTTACAGGGAGAGGTTAGGGTCGAGACCCAGTACTTC. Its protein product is CASSLQGEVRVETQYF.

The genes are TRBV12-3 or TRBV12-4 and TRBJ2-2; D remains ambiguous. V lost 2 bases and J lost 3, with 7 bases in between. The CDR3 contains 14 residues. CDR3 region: CASSLIGYTGELFF. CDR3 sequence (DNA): TGTGCCAGCAGTTTAATCGGGTACACCGGGGAGCTGTTTTTT.

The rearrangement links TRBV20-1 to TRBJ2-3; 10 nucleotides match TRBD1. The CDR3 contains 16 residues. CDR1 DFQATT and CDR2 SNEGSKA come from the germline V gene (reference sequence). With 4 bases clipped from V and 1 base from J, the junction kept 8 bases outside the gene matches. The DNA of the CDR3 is TGCAGTGCTACCGACAGGGGGCGGGTGGGCACAGATACGCAGTATTTT. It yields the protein CSATDRGRVGTDTQYF.